The TCR beta chain under discussion was sequenced for a study of T cells in Graves' hyperthyroidism and ophthalmopathy. Across the whole study: The blood sample was taken at first diagnosis, before treatment began.

Researchers amplified the TCR beta CDR3 regions from RNA transcripts. HTBI primers drove first-round RT-PCR of the TCR CDR3. TCRdb itself ran the multiplex PCR reads through MiXCR, one entry per CDR3 protein. The sample lists some 50,000 distinct CDR3 sequences, roughly 50% occurring once. General study findings and limits: Ophthalmopathy and stable hyperthyroidism were separated by a 13 V-J model. The model's output predicted ophthalmopathy at a median of roughly 6 months prior to onset. Blood also carried most thyroid clonotypes expanded above 0.001.

The CDR3 length is 14 residues. Germline V gene sequence: CDR1 KGHDR, CDR2 SFDVKD. The V and J ends lost 4 bases and 0 bases respectively, with 8 bases between them. Comments on this clonotype: What it binds is unknown.

The sequence was collected from a woman aged 50 to 60 with Graves' ophthalmopathy. Sequenced material: blood. This chain links TRBV24-1 with TRBJ1-1; D not resolved. In nucleotides, the CDR3 is TGTGCCACCAGTGAAACGGGTCTGAACACTGAAGCTTTCTTT. Its translation is CATSETGLNTEAFF.